This TCR beta chain appears in the sequencing data of a study of blood T cell repertoires in COVID-19. About the research overall: The origin of the acute and convalescent COVID-19 samples was the United States, Italy and Spain.

TCRdb's table, derived via immunoSEQ multiplex PCR, lists solely in-frame clones and lacks some. In the table there are roughly 180,000 clones, roughly 87% of which are singletons. Germline loops: CDR1 SGHTA, CDR2 FQGNSA. The CDR3 consists of 15 residues. V lost 0 bases, J lost 7 bases, and 15 bases lay in between. Participants were aged about 18 to 100 years, lived in under 25 US areas, and enrolled virtually. Cohorts were assigned according to the clinical history that participants reported. Donors of Cohort 3 who recovered were those that had two negative PCRs, clearance, or symptom resolution. Sequenced: PBMCs or T cells enriched from blood (not recorded which). This TCR was sampled from a woman aged 25 to 39 who had recovered from COVID-19. The chain has TRBV7-2 and TRBJ2-5; tentative D call: TRBD1 (6 bases). CDR3 loop: CASSLAGAGLRTQYF. Here the CDR3 DNA reads TGTGCCAGCAGCTTAGCGGGGGCAGGCCTACGGACCCAGTACTTC. The full variable domain, its missing parts supplied by reference TRBV7-2 and TRBJ2-5, is GAGVSQSPSNKVTEKGKDVELRCDPISGHTALYWYRQSLGQGLEFLIYFQGNSAPDKSGLPSDRFSAERTGGSVSTLTIQRTQQEDSAVYLCASSLAGAGLRTQYFGPGTRLLVL.